This T cell receptor (beta chain) was found in a study of PD-1 blockade in classical Hodgkin lymphoma (dated by TCRdb to between 2020 and 2021). The study in broad terms: To define a peripheral blood immune signature of response to PD-1 blockade in classical Hodgkin lymphoma, the study combined TCR beta sequencing with CyTOF.

Overall study outcomes, separate from this receptor: Newly diagnosed patients were reported to have lower baseline TCR diversity than healthy donors, and relapsed/refractory patients were reported to have lower baseline TCR diversity still. The study was restricted to a single clinical trial cohort, and the causes of repertoire differences, possibly disease activity or prior therapy, were left undefined.

To note about this clone: Its antigen is not yet known. Base quality data are lacking; no much larger clone is found one base away.

The Qiagen DNeasy kit was used to extract genomic DNA both from unsorted PBMCs and from the negatively selected CD4+ and CD8+ fractions. TCR beta CDR3 regions were subjected to amplification by immunoSEQ multiplex PCR with primers that anneal to V and J segments. A synthetic immune receptor repertoire was used to minimize amplification bias, and remaining bias was computationally removed after sequencing. The published analysis was carried out like this. Custom Python scripts were used to quantify repertoire diversity as the Shannon entropy index. Unsorted, CD4+ and CD8+ repertoires were examined separately, except in combined analyses, for which CD4+ and CD8+ sequences were merged in silico. TCRdb obtained this table from immuneACCESS and retained in-frame rearrangements with V and J assigned. These tables miss some clones; where compared with another copy, unresolved V genes account for less than half of the shortfall, and the remainder is unexplained. That table supplies the V and J calls and clone size; D and trimming were determined from the DNA. The sample profile shows 70,000 or so clones; 93% of them were found once. The ten top clones hold about 2.6% of the sample.

Taken with the paper, the label for time point translates to: newly diagnosed, previously untreated cHL patient sample. As a comparison group for the relapsed/refractory trial patients, PBMCs from patients with newly diagnosed, previously untreated classical Hodgkin lymphoma were sequenced. After peripheral blood was drawn into 8 mL Vacutainer Cell Preparation Tubes, PBMCs were isolated by centrifugation and then cryopreserved. Sequencing input: peripheral blood mononuclear cells (PBMCs). The sequence derives from a human donor with classical Hodgkin lymphoma.

The nucleotide sequence is TGTGCCAGCAGTGAATTGGGGGTGGGTGAAAAACTGTTTTTT. It is translated as CASSELGVGEKLFF. The chain was built from TRBV2 and TRBJ1-4, and possibly TRBD1, on 5 matching bases. V sheds 2 bases and J sheds 7 bases, leaving 11 bases between their ends. The germline V gene supplies CDR1 SNHLY and CDR2 FYNNEI. Spanning cysteine to phenylalanine, the CDR3 consists of 14 amino acids. The CDR3 DNA has 42 bases and is translated from base 1.